This entry lists 17 T cell receptor beta chains sequenced from one sample in a study of blood T cell repertoires in COVID-19 (dated by TCRdb to 2020 to 2022). Receptors were amplified or captured by the immunoSEQ multiplex PCR assay. Entries here come from immuneACCESS through TCRdb and include only in-frame sequences with V and J called. Some clones fail to appear in such tables; in the studies checked, an unresolved V gene covers under half of the shortfall, and the cause of the remainder is unknown. The sample table holds some 110,000 clones, of which around 78% were seen once. The biggest ten clones account for 6.2% of the sample. Sequenced material: peripheral blood. The receptors shown here come from a man of 80 years or more with COVID-19, enrolled during active disease.

The chain uses TRBV24-1 and TRBJ2-3, with 11 bases identical to TRBD2. The CDR3 contains 16 residues. Germline loops: CDR1 KGHDR, CDR2 SFDVKD. V was pared by 1 base and J by 6 bases, with 5 bases of the junction left unmatched. The CDR3 DNA follows: TGTGCCACCAGTGATTTCACTAGCGGGAGAGCCGATACGCAGTATTTT. Protein sequence: CATSDFTSGRADTQYF.

In DNA form, the CDR3 reads TGTGCCAGCTCACCTGGACAGGGCTCGATGAACACTGAAGCTTTCTTT. It yields the protein CASSPGQGSMNTEAFF. This chain connects TRBV18 to TRBJ1-1, with 8 bases matching TRBD1. The V gene end was trimmed by 3 bases and the J gene end by 0 bases; junction bases not matched to a gene: 6. CDR3 size: 16 residues. The germline gives CDR1 KGHSH, CDR2 LQKENI. The full variable domain, its missing parts supplied by reference TRBV18 and TRBJ1-1, is NAGVMQNPRHLVRRRGQEARLRCSPMKGHSHVYWYRQLPEEGLKFMVYLQKENIIDESGMPKERFSAEFPKEGPSILRIQQVVRGDSAAYFCASSPGQGSMNTEAFFGQGTRLTVV.

The chain is built from TRBV4-3 and TRBJ1-2; D is unresolved. Germline V gene lookup returns CDR1 LGHNA and CDR2 YSLEER. V was clipped by 3 bases and J by 3 bases, with 20 bases between them. The CDR3 totals 17 residues. The DNA for the CDR3 is TGCGCCAGCAGCCACTCAATCCGGACGGAGGTCGACTATGGCTACACCTTC. Translating it yields CASSHSIRTEVDYGYTF.

The chain links TRBV6-2 or TRBV6-3 to TRBJ2-5; D perhaps matches TRBD1 (5 bases). This CDR3 contains 15 residues. V was trimmed by 0 bases and J by 4 bases, leaving 12 bases between them. Germline lookup yields CDR1 MNHEY and CDR2 SVGEGT. The CDR3 is CASSYSGQGPETQYF. CDR3 sequence (DNA): TGTGCCAGCAGTTACTCCGGGCAGGGCCCAGAGACCCAGTACTTC.

This clone was seen more than once but under ten times. J is TRBJ1-3 and V is TRBV11-2; D is unresolved. Trimming pared 8 bases from V and 0 bases from J, leaving 8 bases between. The CDR3 totals 13 residues. Germline values: CDR1 SGHAT, CDR2 FQNNGV. In nucleotides, the CDR3 is TGTGCCAGCCGAGATCTCTCTGGAAACACCATATATTTT. This translates into CASRDLSGNTIYF.

This clone was observed a handful of times. The chain links TRBV5-4 to TRBJ2-5; 7 positions match TRBD1. The V gene end was trimmed by 4 bases and the J gene end by 5 bases; junction bases not matched to a gene: 11. Germline CDR1 and CDR2: SGHNT and YYREEE (reference sequence). The CDR3 loop spans 15 amino acids. In DNA, the CDR3 is TGTGCCAGCAGCATCCGACAGGGCCCAGGGGAGACCCAGTACTTC. It is translated as CASSIRQGPGETQYF.

V is TRBV27 and J is TRBJ2-5; 9 bases match TRBD1. V lost 5 bases and J lost 4; bases outside the gene matches: 2. The CDR3 is made up of 13 amino acids. The V gene's germline CDR1 is MNHEY and CDR2 SMNVEV (reference sequence). CDR3 DNA sequence: TGTGCCAGCAGTCAACAGGGGGCAGAGACCCAGTACTTC. Translated, it gives CASSQQGAETQYF.

The chain recombines TRBV7-6 with TRBJ2-5, with no clear D. There are 14 residues in the CDR3. The ends were cut back, 5 bases at V and 4 bases at J, with 14 bases in the middle. Germline CDR1 reads SGHVS; CDR2 reads FNYEAQ. The CDR3, as DNA: TGTGCCAGCAGCCTCTCCGAATCGGGAGAGACCCAGTACTTC. Encoded protein: CASSLSESGETQYF.

The chain links TRBV5-1 to TRBJ1-6; tentatively, D is TRBD1 (6 bases). This CDR3 has 16 amino acids. Germline V CDR1 and CDR2: SGHRS, YFSETQ. V was clipped by 4 bases and J by 6 bases, with 17 bases between them. CDR3 coding DNA: TGCGCCAGCAGCACTTTCCTGACAGGAGCTAATTCACCCCTCCACTTT. Translated: CASSTFLTGANSPLHF. Supplemented by reference TRBV5-1 and TRBJ1-6, the full variable domain reads KAGVTQTPRYLIKTRGQQVTLSCSPISGHRSVSWYQQTPGQGLQFLFEYFSETQRNKGNFPGRFSGRQFSNSRSEMNVSTLELGDSALYLCASSTFLTGANSPLHFGNGTRLTVT.

The chain recombines TRBV14 with TRBJ1-2; TRBD1 matches 9 bases. CDR1 is SGHDN and CDR2 is FVKESK in the germline V gene. The J segment lost 6 bases and the V segment lost 2 bases, leaving 4 bases of the junction unmatched. The CDR3 length is 14 residues. As DNA, the CDR3 is TGTGCCAGCAGCCAACTACAGGGGGCTGATGGCTACACCTTC. Its protein product is CASSQLQGADGYTF.

V and J are TRBV6-5 and TRBJ2-1; TRBD2 aligns across 14 bases. Germline V lookup: CDR1 MNHEY, CDR2 SVGAGI. J gave up 5 bases and V 11 bases, and 5 bases lay outside the gene matches. This CDR3 region has 14 residues. The CDR3 reads CAGGTSGRNNEQFF. The DNA of the CDR3 is TGTGCCGGCGGGACTAGCGGGAGAAACAATGAGCAGTTCTTC.

The CDR3 protein is CASSYSGAGSYEQYF. CDR3 nucleotides: TGTGCCAGCAGTTACTCGGGGGCCGGCTCCTACGAGCAGTACTTC. V and J are TRBV6-5 and TRBJ2-7; maybe TRBD1 (6 bases). Looked up from germline, CDR1 is MNHEY and CDR2 is SVGAGI. The CDR3 extends over 15 amino acids. V dropped 0 bases and J dropped 0 bases, with 9 bases sitting between them.

There are a few counts of this clone. The gene calls are TRBV7-2 and TRBJ2-7; D perhaps matches TRBD1 (5 bases). Trimming removed 3 bases at V and 4 bases at J, with 10 bases between. This CDR3 region has 13 residues. Looked up from germline, CDR1 is SGHTA and CDR2 is FQGNSA. CDR3 residues: CASSLGRLYEQYF. The CDR3 nucleotides read TGTGCCAGCAGCTTGGGGCGCCTGTACGAGCAGTACTTC.

The chain employs TRBV6-5 and TRBJ2-7; 9 bases are shared with TRBD1. From germline, CDR1 is MNHEY and CDR2 SVGAGI. V lost 2 bases to trimming and J lost 3 bases; unmatched junction nucleotides: 5. CDR3 length equals 15 residues. The CDR3 loop reads CASSYGTGIGYEQYF. CDR3 in DNA: TGTGCCAGCAGTTACGGGACAGGGATCGGCTACGAGCAGTACTTC.

This chain links TRBV5-1 with TRBJ2-3; 7 nucleotides align to TRBD2. This CDR3 has 15 residues. Germline V gene data show CDR1 as SGHRS and CDR2 as YFSETQ. V was pared by 4 bases and J by 3 bases, with 8 bases of the junction left unmatched. The CDR3 sequence: CASSPRGSGTDTQYF. CDR3 coding DNA: TGCGCCAGCAGCCCGAGGGGTAGCGGGACAGATACGCAGTATTTT. The complete variable domain, with remaining parts taken from reference TRBV5-1 and TRBJ2-3, reads KAGVTQTPRYLIKTRGQQVTLSCSPISGHRSVSWYQQTPGQGLQFLFEYFSETQRNKGNFPGRFSGRQFSNSRSEMNVSTLELGDSALYLCASSPRGSGTDTQYFGPGTRLTVL.

The rearrangement joins TRBV7-9 to TRBJ1-1; weak D call: TRBD1 (6 bases). Trimming removed 8 bases from V and 1 base from J, with 11 bases in between. The CDR3 spans 13 residues. Looked up from germline, CDR1 is SEHNR and CDR2 is FQNEAQ (reference sequence). Here the CDR3 reads CASGDRSNTEAFF. The CDR3 nucleotides are TGTGCCAGCGGCGACAGGTCGAACACTGAAGCTTTCTTT.

The chain uses TRBV15 and TRBJ2-7; the D gene is possibly TRBD1 (5 bases). CDR1 and CDR2 from the germline V gene are LNHNV and YYDKDF (reference sequence). V was clipped by 1 base and J by 3 bases, with 10 bases between them. The CDR3 sequence is 14 residues long. The CDR3 DNA is TGTGCCACCAGCAGAGGTCAGGGCCACTACGAGCAGTACTTC. Its protein is CATSRGQGHYEQYF.